The next 8 T cell receptor beta chains were all read from a single sample in a study of beta chain features in type 1 diabetes. Study results and caveats: Across all four CD4+ subsets, people with type 1 diabetes showed modestly shorter TCRB CDR3s.

For these TCRs, the target antigens are not known. Expressed TCRB transcripts were sequenced because the entire RNA isolate underwent reverse transcription. Only in-frame clones appear in the TCRdb table, and some are missing; sequencing was by immunoSEQ multiplex PCR. The table has some 660,000 clones, 11% to 15% seen once. Sequencing was carried out using naive CD4+ T cells from blood. The receptor source for this set is a man younger than 30 with type 1 diabetes.

This clone was counted only a few times. The V and J genes are TRBV5-1 and TRBJ2-7; D might be TRBD1 (6 bases). Between the trimmed V and J ends, which lost 7 bases and 5 bases, there was a span of 19 bases. The V gene's germline CDR1 is SGHRS and CDR2 YFSETQ. The CDR3 extends over 14 amino acids. CDR3 in amino acids: CASCPSTGGNEQYF. The CDR3 DNA reads as TGCGCCAGCTGCCCGTCGACAGGTGGGAACGAGCAGTACTTC.

This sequence joins TRBV18 and TRBJ1-2; possible D gene TRBD1, 5 bases. Germline values: CDR1 KGHSH, CDR2 LQKENI. Trimming took off 3 bases at V and 0 bases at J, with 17 bases between the two ends. The CDR3 totals 17 residues. The CDR3 DNA reads TGTGCCAGCTCACCGTCCCAGAGGGGAACCGCTAACTATGGCTACACCTTC. It encodes CASSPSQRGTANYGYTF.

The V gene is TRBV5-6, the J gene TRBJ1-1; tentative D call: TRBD1 (5 bases). The CDR3 sequence is 12 residues long. Germline assignment: CDR1 SGHDT and CDR2 YYEEEE. Trimming took 4 bases from V and 8 from J, leaving 12 bases between them. The CDR3 is CASSPRGYEAFF. Here the CDR3 DNA reads TGTGCCAGCAGCCCTAGGGGTTACGAAGCTTTCTTT.

The CDR3, as DNA: TGTGCCAGCAGCTCCAGCCAGGCATGGACACCCCTCCACTTT. This gives the protein CASSSSQAWTPLHF. The chain has TRBV7-2 and TRBJ1-6, with no clear D. Germline V gene lookup returns CDR1 SGHTA and CDR2 FQGNSA. V was shortened by 4 bases and J by 11 bases, with 15 bases between the two germline ends. CDR3 length: 14 amino acids.

The V gene is TRBV5-1, the J gene TRBJ2-1, with D unclear. The germline V gene encodes CDR1 SGHRS and CDR2 YFSETQ. The CDR3 is 11 amino acids. Trimming removed 2 bases at V and 9 bases at J, with 6 bases between. In DNA, the CDR3 is TGCGCCAGCAGCTTTTTGTCTGAGCAGTTCTTC. Protein sequence: CASSFLSEQFF. Together with reference TRBV5-1 and TRBJ2-1, the CDR3 gives the full variable domain: KAGVTQTPRYLIKTRGQQVTLSCSPISGHRSVSWYQQTPGQGLQFLFEYFSETQRNKGNFPGRFSGRQFSNSRSEMNVSTLELGDSALYLCASSFLSEQFFGPGTRLTVL.

The chain links TRBV4-1 to TRBJ2-7, with unresolved D. The germline CDR1 and CDR2 sequences are MGHRA and YSYEKL. The CDR3 spans 14 residues. The germline V and J ends were trimmed by 0 bases and 4 bases, with 10 bases remaining between them. The CDR3 DNA follows: TGCGCCAGCAGCCAAGATCACCCCCCGTACGAGCAGTACTTC. Residues: CASSQDHPPYEQYF.

CDR3 amino acids: CASSLLPGEETQYF. The CDR3 DNA follows: TGTGCCAGCAGCCTGCTGCCGGGAGAAGAGACCCAGTACTTC. The chain recombines TRBV7-6 with TRBJ2-5, with D perhaps TRBD2 (6 bases). Deletions cut 5 bases from V and 3 bases from J, with 13 bases between. Germline-derived CDR1 and CDR2 are SGHVS and FNYEAQ. This CDR3 has 14 amino acids.

This clone occurred a few times. The chain employs TRBV18 and TRBJ2-1; no definite D call. The CDR3 has 14 amino acids. V was cut by 0 bases and J by 1 base, with 4 bases left in between. The germline V gene encodes CDR1 KGHSH and CDR2 LQKENI. CDR3 in amino acids: CASSPPVSYNEQFF. The CDR3 nucleotides read TGTGCCAGCTCACCACCAGTTTCCTACAATGAGCAGTTCTTC.